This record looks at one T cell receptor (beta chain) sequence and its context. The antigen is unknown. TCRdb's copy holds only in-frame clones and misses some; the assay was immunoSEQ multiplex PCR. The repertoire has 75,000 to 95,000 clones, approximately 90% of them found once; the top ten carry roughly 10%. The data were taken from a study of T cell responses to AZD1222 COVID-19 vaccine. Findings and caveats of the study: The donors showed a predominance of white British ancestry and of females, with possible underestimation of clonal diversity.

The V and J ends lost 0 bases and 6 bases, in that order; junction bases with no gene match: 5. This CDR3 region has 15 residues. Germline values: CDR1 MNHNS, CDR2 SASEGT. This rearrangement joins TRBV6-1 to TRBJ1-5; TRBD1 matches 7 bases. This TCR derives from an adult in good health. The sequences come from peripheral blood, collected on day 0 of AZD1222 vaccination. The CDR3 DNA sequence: TGTGCCAGCAGTGAAGCACAGGGGTTAGGTCAGCCCCAGCATTTT. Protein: CASSEAQGLGQPQHF.